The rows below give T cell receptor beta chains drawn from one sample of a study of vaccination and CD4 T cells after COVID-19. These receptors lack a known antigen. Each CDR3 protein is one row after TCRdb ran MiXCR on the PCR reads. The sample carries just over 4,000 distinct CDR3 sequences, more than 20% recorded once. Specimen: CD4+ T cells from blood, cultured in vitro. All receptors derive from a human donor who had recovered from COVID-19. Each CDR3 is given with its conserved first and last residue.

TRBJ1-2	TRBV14	CASSQAPMGYGYTF
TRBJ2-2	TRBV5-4	CASSSGQKTGELFF
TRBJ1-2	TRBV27	CASSLKGGGNYGYTF
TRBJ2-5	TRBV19	CASSIPGERGGRETQYF
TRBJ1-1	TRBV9	CASSVVPTGSEAFF
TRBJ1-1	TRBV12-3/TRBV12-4	CASQRLLNTEAFF
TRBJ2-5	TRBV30	CAWSAEITQTQYF
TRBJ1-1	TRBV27	CASWLGGRNTEAFF
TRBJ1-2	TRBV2	CASSEMSAGYGYTF
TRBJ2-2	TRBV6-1	CASSGTSNTGELFF
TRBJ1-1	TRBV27	CASRRNVNTEAFF
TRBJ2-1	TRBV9	CASSVDAGSVDEQFF
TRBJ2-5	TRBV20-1	CSVDGGETQYF
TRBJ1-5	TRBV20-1	CSASYGEDQPQHF
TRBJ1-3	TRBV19	CASTAGTGGSYGNTIYF
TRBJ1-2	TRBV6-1	CASSVGQVVERGYTF
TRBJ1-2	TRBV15	CATRKDSAGNYGYTF
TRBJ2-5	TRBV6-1	CASSEGGTRTETQYF
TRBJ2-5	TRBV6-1	CASSELAGSKGTQYF
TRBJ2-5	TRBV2	CASSGQGKETQYF
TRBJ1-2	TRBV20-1	CSATGQGYGYTF
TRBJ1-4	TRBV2	CASSGQDIIATNEKLFF
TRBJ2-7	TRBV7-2	CASSQFGGSYEQYF
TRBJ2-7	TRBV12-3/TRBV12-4	CASSLGQTYEQYF
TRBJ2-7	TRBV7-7	CASSLDAGAYYEQYF
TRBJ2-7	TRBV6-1	CASSAGGLKQYF
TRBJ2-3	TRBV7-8	CASSLPGLADHTDTQYF
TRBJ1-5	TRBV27	CASSSSSSGSNQPQHF
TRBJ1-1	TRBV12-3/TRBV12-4	CASSPGTGRATEAFF
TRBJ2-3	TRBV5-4	CASSFGRGNTQYF
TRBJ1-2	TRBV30	CAWSGGGNYGYTF
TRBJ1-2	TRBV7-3	CASSLTGTGVDGYTF
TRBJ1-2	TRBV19	CASSPLTGGNYGYTF
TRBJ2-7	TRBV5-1	CASSLGDRGSGEQYF
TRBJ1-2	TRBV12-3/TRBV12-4	CASSPGPAEDYGYTF
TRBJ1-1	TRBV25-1	CASRGLNTEAFF
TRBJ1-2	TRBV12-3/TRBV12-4	CASSGLGGYTF
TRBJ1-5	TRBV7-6	CASSPGGVNQLQHF
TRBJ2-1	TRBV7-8	CASSKTRTPGEQFF
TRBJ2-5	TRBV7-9	CASSPLAGGPQETQYF
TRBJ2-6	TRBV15	CATSTTGSGANVLTF
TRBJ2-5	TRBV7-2	CASSLYGETETQYF
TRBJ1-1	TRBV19	CASSAHRQTEAFF
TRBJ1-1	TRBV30	CAWSGLTPDNTEAFF
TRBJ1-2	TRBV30	CAWTGQGADYGYTF
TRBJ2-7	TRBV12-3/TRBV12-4	CASSGRTGVYEQYF